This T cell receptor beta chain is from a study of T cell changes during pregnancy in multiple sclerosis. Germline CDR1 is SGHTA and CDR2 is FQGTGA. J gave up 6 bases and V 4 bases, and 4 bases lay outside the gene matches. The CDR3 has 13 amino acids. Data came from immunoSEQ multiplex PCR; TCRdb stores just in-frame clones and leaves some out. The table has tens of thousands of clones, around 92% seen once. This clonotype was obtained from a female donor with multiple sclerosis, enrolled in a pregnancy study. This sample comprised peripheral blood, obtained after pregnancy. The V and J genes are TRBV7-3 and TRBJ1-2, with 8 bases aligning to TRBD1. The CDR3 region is CASSSGTGHGYTF. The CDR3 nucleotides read TGTGCCAGCAGCTCCGGGACAGGACATGGCTACACCTTC.